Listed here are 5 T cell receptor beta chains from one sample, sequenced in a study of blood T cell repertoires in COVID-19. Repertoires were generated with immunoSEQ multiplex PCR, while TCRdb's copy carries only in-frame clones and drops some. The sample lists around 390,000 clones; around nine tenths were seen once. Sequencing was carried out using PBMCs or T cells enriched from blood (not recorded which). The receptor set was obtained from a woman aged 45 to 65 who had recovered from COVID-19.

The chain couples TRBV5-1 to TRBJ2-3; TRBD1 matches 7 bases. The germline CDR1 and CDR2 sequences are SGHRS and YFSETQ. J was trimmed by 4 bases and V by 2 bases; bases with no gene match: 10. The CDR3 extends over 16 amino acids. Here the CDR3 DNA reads TGCGCCAGCAGCTTTGGCCGGACCCAGGGGGCAGATACGCAGTATTTT. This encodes CASSFGRTQGADTQYF.

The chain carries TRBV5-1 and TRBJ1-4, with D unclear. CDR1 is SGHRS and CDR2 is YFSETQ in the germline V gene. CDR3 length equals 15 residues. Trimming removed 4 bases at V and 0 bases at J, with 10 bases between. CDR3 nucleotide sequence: TGCGCCAGCAGCCCACTACTACCAACTAATGAAAAACTGTTTTTT. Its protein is CASSPLLPTNEKLFF.

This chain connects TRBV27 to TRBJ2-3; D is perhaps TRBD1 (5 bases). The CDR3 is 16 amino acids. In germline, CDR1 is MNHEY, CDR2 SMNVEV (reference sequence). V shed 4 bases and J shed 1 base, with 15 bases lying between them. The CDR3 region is CASSSSQALGTDTQYF. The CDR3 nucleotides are TGTGCCAGCAGTTCCTCACAGGCATTGGGCACAGATACGCAGTATTTT.

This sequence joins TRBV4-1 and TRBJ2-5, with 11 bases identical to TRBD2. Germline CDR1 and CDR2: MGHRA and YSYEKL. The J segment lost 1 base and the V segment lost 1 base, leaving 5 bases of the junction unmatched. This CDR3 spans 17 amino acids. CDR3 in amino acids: CASSQVETSGAQETQYF. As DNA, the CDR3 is TGCGCCAGCAGCCAAGTTGAGACTAGCGGGGCCCAAGAGACCCAGTACTTC.

CDR3 sequence reads: CASSYSEGNQPQHF. DNA for the CDR3: TGTGCCAGCAGTTACTCCGAGGGAAATCAGCCCCAGCATTTT. The V gene is TRBV6-5, the J gene TRBJ1-5, with no clear D. The CDR3 is 14 residues long. The V and J ends lost 0 bases and 4 bases respectively, with 7 bases between them. Germline V lookup: CDR1 MNHEY, CDR2 SVGAGI.